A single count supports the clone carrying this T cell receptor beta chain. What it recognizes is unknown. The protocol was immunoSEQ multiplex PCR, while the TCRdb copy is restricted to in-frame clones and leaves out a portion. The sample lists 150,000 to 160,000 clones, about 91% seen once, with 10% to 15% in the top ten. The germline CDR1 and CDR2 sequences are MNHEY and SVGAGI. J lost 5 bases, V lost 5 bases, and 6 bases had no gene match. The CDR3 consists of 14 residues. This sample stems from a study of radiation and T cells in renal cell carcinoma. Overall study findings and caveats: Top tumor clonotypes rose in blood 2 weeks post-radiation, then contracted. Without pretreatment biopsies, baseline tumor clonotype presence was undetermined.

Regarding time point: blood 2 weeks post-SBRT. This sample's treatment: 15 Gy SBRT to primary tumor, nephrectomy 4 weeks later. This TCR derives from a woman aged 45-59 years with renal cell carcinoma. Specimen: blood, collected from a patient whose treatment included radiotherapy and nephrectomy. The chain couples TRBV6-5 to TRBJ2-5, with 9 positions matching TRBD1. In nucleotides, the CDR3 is TGTGCCAGCAGTGGGACAGGGATCGGTGAGACCCAGTACTTC. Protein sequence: CASSGTGIGETQYF.